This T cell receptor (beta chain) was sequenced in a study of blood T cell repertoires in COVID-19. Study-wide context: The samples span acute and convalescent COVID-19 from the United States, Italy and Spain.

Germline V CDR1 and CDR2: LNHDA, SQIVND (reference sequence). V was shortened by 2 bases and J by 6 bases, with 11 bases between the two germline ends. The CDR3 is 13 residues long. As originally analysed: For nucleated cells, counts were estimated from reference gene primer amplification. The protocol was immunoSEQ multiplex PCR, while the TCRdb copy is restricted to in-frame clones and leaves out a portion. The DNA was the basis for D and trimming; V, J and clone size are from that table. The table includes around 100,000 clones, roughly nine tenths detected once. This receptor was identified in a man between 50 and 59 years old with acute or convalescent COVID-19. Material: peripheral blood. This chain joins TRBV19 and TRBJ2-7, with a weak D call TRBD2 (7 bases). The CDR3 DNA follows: TGTGCCAGTAGTATACCCGCGGGGGCCGAGCAGTACTTC. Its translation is CASSIPAGAEQYF.